This T cell receptor (beta chain) emerged from a study of a mutant IDH1 vaccine in newly diagnosed glioma. Assay used: immunoSEQ multiplex PCR; TCRdb lists only in-frame clones, some missing. The table records around 99,000 clones, just under 80% of them present only once. This CDR3 has 14 residues. Trimming pared 8 bases from V and 7 bases from J, leaving 20 bases between. Germline V gene data show CDR1 as MNHNY and CDR2 as SVGAGI (reference sequence). Time point meaning: baseline, week 1 (first vaccination visit). Specified treatment: pre-vaccination baseline after standard-of-care therapy. The TCR comes from a man aged 35 to 55 with glioma. Source: PBMCs, taken from a glioma patient treated with radiotherapy, temozolomide or both. V gene TRBV6-6 combines with J gene TRBJ1-2; a weak D match, TRBD1 (5 bases). The CDR3: CASATIGGGSGYTF. CDR3 in DNA: TGTGCCAGCGCCACGATCGGGGGTGGCTCTGGCTACACCTTC.